Listed below are T cell receptor beta chains from one sample, sequenced in a study of T-cell reconstitution after alpha-beta-depleted transplantation in children. TCRdb analysed the PCR reads with MiXCR anew, one entry per CDR3 protein. The data hold around 580,000 distinct CDR3 sequences, with 23% observed a single time. The sample here was PBMCs, mostly from graft donor cells, taken 360 days after TCRalphabeta/CD19-depleted stem cell transplant. Source of these receptors: a boy under two years old who had a stem cell transplant for acute myeloid leukemia, so the T cells may come from the graft donor. The CDR3 runs from the conserved cysteine through the conserved F or W. D genes are given only for firm matches. The size of a clone is reported for some rows only, either as once, few or many, or as a class for expanded clones.

v_gene: TRBV20-1
abundance: many
d_gene: TRBD1
j_gene: TRBJ2-7
CDR3nt: TGCAGTGCTAGAGACGTTAGGCAGGGGGTGTACGAGCAGTACTTC
CDR3aa: CSARDVRQGVYEQYF

v_gene: TRBV2
abundance: many
d_gene: TRBD1
j_gene: TRBJ2-1
CDR3nt: TGTGCCAACCTCCTTAACGGTCCTGGACAGGGTGAGCAGTTCTTC
CDR3aa: CANLLNGPGQGEQFF

v_gene: TRBV20-1
abundance: .
d_gene: .
j_gene: TRBJ2-5
CDR3nt: TGCAGTGCTAAGGGACTGGTAGGGACCCAGTACTTC
CDR3aa: CSAKGLVGTQYF

v_gene: TRBV5-1
abundance: .
d_gene: .
j_gene: TRBJ1-2
CDR3nt: TGCGCCAGCAGCACAGAAATGAACTATGGCTACACCTTC
CDR3aa: CASSTEMNYGYTF

v_gene: TRBV27
abundance: .
d_gene: TRBD2
j_gene: TRBJ2-1
CDR3nt: TGTGCCAGCAGTTTAAGACTAGCGGGGGCCCAGGGCAATGAGCAGTTCTTC
CDR3aa: CASSLRLAGAQGNEQFF

v_gene: TRBV5-1
abundance: once
d_gene: .
j_gene: TRBJ1-2
CDR3nt: TGCGCCAGCAGCTTGGGGGTGGAAGGAGGAGGCTACACCTTC
CDR3aa: CASSLGVEGGGYTF

v_gene: TRBV11-2
abundance: few
d_gene: TRBD2
j_gene: TRBJ2-5
CDR3nt: TGTGCCAGCAGGAAGGGGTCGACTAGCGGGGGGGGAGAGACCCAGTACTTC
CDR3aa: CASRKGSTSGGGETQYF

v_gene: TRBV12-3/TRBV12-4
abundance: .
d_gene: TRBD2
j_gene: TRBJ2-1
CDR3nt: TGTGCCAGCAGTTTAGGGGTTAGCGGGGGCAAGCAGTTCTTC
CDR3aa: CASSLGVSGGKQFF

v_gene: TRBV20-1
abundance: few
d_gene: .
j_gene: TRBJ2-1
CDR3nt: TGCAGTGCTAGAGATGTACAGGGTACGTTTTTGGAGCAGTTCTTC
CDR3aa: CSARDVQGTFLEQFF

v_gene: TRBV7-9
abundance: .
d_gene: .
j_gene: TRBJ2-7
CDR3nt: TGTGCCAGCAGCCCCCCCGCGGCCTTATCCTACGAGCAGTACTTC
CDR3aa: CASSPPAALSYEQYF

v_gene: TRBV28
abundance: few
d_gene: .
j_gene: TRBJ1-6
CDR3nt: TGTGCCAGCAGTTTAACTAGGCTGAACCTCCACTTT
CDR3aa: CASSLTRLNLHF

v_gene: TRBV12-3/TRBV12-4
abundance: .
d_gene: .
j_gene: TRBJ2-6
CDR3nt: TGTGCCAGCAGACAAGAAAGGGTGAAGGCCAACGTCCTGACTTTC
CDR3aa: CASRQERVKANVLTF

v_gene: TRBV12-3/TRBV12-4
abundance: many
d_gene: TRBD2
j_gene: TRBJ2-7
CDR3nt: TGTGCCAGCAGTCCCCTGTCAGCGGGGCCCCGGGGGGAGCAGTACTTC
CDR3aa: CASSPLSAGPRGEQYF